The source of this T cell receptor (beta chain) is a study of cytomegalovirus exposure and HLA in healthy donors (dated by TCRdb to the late 2010s). Looking at the study overall: In an earlier analysis of some 610 of the donors, under 300 Gb of sequence data and 117 million unique TCR beta sequences from 150 million to 200 million T cells were reported. The number of donors typed differed by locus, with about 629-630 for A, B, C, DRB1 and DQB1, roughly 550 for DQA1, approximately 570 for DPA1, and about 450 for DPB1. Every repertoire in the discovery cohort had been generated on one and the same sequencing platform. Among about 410 genotyped donors of the cohort, an average of around 250,000 unique TCR beta nucleotide sequences was sequenced per donor, of which roughly 18% were non-productive. Because of strong linkage in the cohort, four or five DR-DQ haplotypes were treated as single units for association and clustering. A later genetic analysis used genome-wide SNP genotypes for about three fifths of the roughly 700 donors, treating that subset as a discovery cohort. In a later analysis, previously published TCR beta repertoires from 500 to 750 donors were re-analyzed and high-resolution HLA genotyping was added so that TCR occurrence patterns could be studied. An earlier analysis of 587 of the donors used high-throughput TCR beta sequencing to judge whether each TCR beta V gene segment behaved as functional or pseudogenic. To predict cytomegalovirus infection status, the study brought together high-throughput TCR immunosequencing, statistical association of individual TCRs with disease status, and machine learning. The aim of the study was to test whether cataloging public T cell receptors could identify signatures of past pathogen exposure. Roughly 320 gigabases of sequencing data and 70 million to 100 million unique TCR sequences made up an early release that covered approximately 620 HLA-typed donors. The study used immunosequencing to profile the T cell repertoires of some 600 subjects and linked those repertoires to cytomegalovirus serostatus. Donor age, sex, ethnicity and CMV serostatus were collected together with the repertoire data. The genetic ancestry cluster associated with self-reported Caucasian donors included around four fifths of the roughly 410 genotyped donors. A separate validation cohort of about 110 different subjects was used in addition to the roughly 720-subject first cohort. Rather than using new phenotypic data, the later analysis identified candidate immune exposures from TCR beta sequences and from how often those sequences occurred across donors. Both class I and class II loci were covered by HLA typing, at four-digit resolution. What the study reported, not specific to this receptor: In a later analysis, most CMV-associated TCR beta chains were found to appear HLA-restricted, with HLA associations seemingly driven largely by CMV exposure. A cluster of highly shared sequence variants was judged likely to represent a technical artifact of the sequencing pipeline. In a later genetic analysis, a missense DCLRE1C variant was associated with V-gene and J-gene trimming of TCR beta chains, and the association was replicated in an independent cohort. Immune exposure information for the cohort was limited to CMV serostatus. In an earlier analysis of 587 of the donors, most TCR beta V segments appeared in productive rearrangements about 87% or about 30% of the time, broadly matching IMGT annotations. The study gave a list of roughly 150 TCR beta chains associated with cytomegalovirus. A later analysis associated 16,951 TCR beta sequences with specific HLA alleles at a false discovery rate of 0.05. Because HLA typing was unavailable for some donors at each locus, only the typed subset was used in association tests. Compared with the roughly 670-donor mean, donors in an Asian-associated ancestry cluster had fewer N-insertions in productive TCRs, according to a later genetic analysis. A later analysis found that TCR association rates varied across HLA loci, with DRB1 alleles showing the most associated TCRs and HLA-C alleles the fewest. Assigning TCR associations to individual alleles was difficult when HLA alleles, especially DR and DQ, strongly co-occurred. Compared with equally common non-associated chains, HLA-associated TCR beta chains in a later analysis were more clonally expanded and had lower generation probabilities. A further reported finding was that TCR beta sequences accurately predicted the HLA-A and HLA-B alleles for most subjects in the first cohort. Correlated functional status among segregating V segments might be attributable to linkage disequilibrium, but an unknown experimental factor could not be ruled out. The 87-base-pair reads could not distinguish some IMGT-functional V segments, including TRBV6-2 and TRBV6-3, so those segments were excluded. Most TCR sequences were observed very rarely across donors, whereas some public TCRs were present in many individuals. Several of the top co-occurrence clusters appeared to be linked to parvovirus B19, influenza, CMV and Epstein-Barr virus, according to a later analysis. Cytomegalovirus status was reported to be diagnosed by the classifier with high specificity and sensitivity in both the original and validation cohorts. The earlier analysis of 587 of the donors excluded 15 to 20 rarely observed V segments, including chromosome 9 orphons, because counts were too low. Sequencing depth was assumed to be roughly uniform across donors in the presence/absence analyses, though that assumption may not hold. According to the authors, the approach could potentially be generalized to other disease states and immunological phenotypes. A few of the identified cytomegalovirus-associated TCR beta chains were confirmed in vitro to be specific for cytomegalovirus antigens. This cohort had only TCR beta chains sequenced, and the lack of alpha or paired-chain data limited which features could be detected.

The library was generated by the immunoSEQ multiplex PCR assay. For the multiplex PCR, a mixture combining 60 forward primers for TCR Vbeta segments and 13 reverse primers for TCR Jbeta segments was used. The CDR3 region of rearranged TCR beta genes was amplified from genomic DNA with a multiplex PCR assay. The Illumina HiSeq System was used to sequence the amplified TCR beta libraries as 87-base-pair reads. In the paper's pipeline: A later analysis tallied approximately 87 million unique TCR beta chains across the 610 or so repertoires, and approximately 11 million of those chains were shared by two or more donors. Raw reads were error-corrected and collapsed into unique sequences with a nearest-neighbor algorithm that merged closely related sequences to remove PCR and sequencing errors. V, D and J gene segments were assigned by aligning CDR3 sequences to IMGT reference sequences. For a sequence to be retained, a match of at least six nucleotides was required to both a V gene segment and a J gene segment. A rearrangement was called productive if the CDR3 had no stop codons and remained in frame with V and J, and every other rearrangement was called non-productive. CDR3 was defined by IMGT convention, running from the second conserved V-encoded cysteine to the conserved J-encoded phenylalanine. Sequences without an unambiguous match to a single V gene segment were excluded from the earlier analysis of approximately 560 of the donors. In an earlier analysis of 587 of the donors, a V segment was called functional when productive rearrangements were above 56.7%, and segregating when the standard deviation between donors exceeded 5%. To diagnose cytomegalovirus status from the catalog of TCR beta chain sequences, a statistical classification framework was built. A later analysis assigned V and J genes by comparing TCR nucleotide sequences with IMGT/GENE-DB human TR gene sequences. The TCRdist pipeline was used in a later analysis to assign CDR3 sequences and most-parsimonious VDJ recombination scenarios. In a later analysis, every TCR beta chain was defined by the combination of its CDR3 amino acid sequence and its V-gene family, and reads without a unique V-gene family were dropped. To address suspected cross-contamination and a sequencing artifact, a later analysis removed roughly 580 highly shared, low-generation-probability nucleotide sequences. For each public chain, a later analysis derived a clonal expansion index from normalized ranks of inferred template counts within each repertoire. A later analysis computed generation probabilities with a VDJ recombination model fitted to out-of-frame rearrangements, and checked the results against IGoR. In a later analysis, TCR-TCR, TCR-HLA and TCR-CMV co-occurrence was scored with hypergeometric tests, and a repertoire-size bias correction was applied to TCR pairs. To estimate false discovery rates, a later analysis permuted the HLA or CMV assignments 20 times. In a later analysis, co-occurring TCRs were grouped using DBSCAN, with TCRdist sequence similarity added in when clustering inside HLA-allele-positive subsets. Repertoires with fewer than 30,000 or more than 120,000 public chains, plus five repertoires with anomalous nucleotide sharing, were excluded from co-occurrence clustering. This is the immuneACCESS table as TCRdb keeps it, with only in-frame sequences that have V and J called. A part of the clones is gone; compared with another copy, unresolved V genes explain less than half, and the rest is unexplained. From that table come the V and J calls and clone size; the DNA was used to work out D and trimming. The sample data list 100,000 to 120,000 clones, and 60% to 80% of these were observed just once. Together, the top ten hold roughly 3.2% of the sample.

The cohort was made up of roughly 670 healthy bone marrow donors. At the time of sampling, all cohort members were nominally healthy, though unrecorded immune exposures were likely present. The donor was CMV seronegative and belonged to the group of under 400 seronegative cohort members. Each donor provided a peripheral blood sample, and peripheral blood mononuclear cells were used for TCR beta sequencing. The Qiagen DNeasy Blood Extraction Kit was used to extract genomic DNA from the blood cell samples. With regard to this clone: Its antigen remains undetermined. Within one base of it there is no much larger clone, and no base qualities were kept.

V is clipped by 2 bases and J by 14 bases, and the sequence between their germline boundaries is 15 bases long. CDR1 and CDR2 are read off the germline V gene as MDHEN and SYDVKM. From cysteine to phenylalanine, the CDR3 is 12 amino acids long. The DNA shown is the 36-base CDR3, in frame from base 1. The rearrangement joined TRBV28 to TRBJ1-2; TRBD1 is a possible D gene, resting on 6 matching bases. The specimen was PBMCs. This sequence was found in a man aged 30-40 years in good health and CMV-seronegative. The CDR3 corresponds to CASSLRQGIGTF. The DNA sequence is given as TGTGCCAGCAGTTTAAGGCAGGGGATTGGAACCTTC.